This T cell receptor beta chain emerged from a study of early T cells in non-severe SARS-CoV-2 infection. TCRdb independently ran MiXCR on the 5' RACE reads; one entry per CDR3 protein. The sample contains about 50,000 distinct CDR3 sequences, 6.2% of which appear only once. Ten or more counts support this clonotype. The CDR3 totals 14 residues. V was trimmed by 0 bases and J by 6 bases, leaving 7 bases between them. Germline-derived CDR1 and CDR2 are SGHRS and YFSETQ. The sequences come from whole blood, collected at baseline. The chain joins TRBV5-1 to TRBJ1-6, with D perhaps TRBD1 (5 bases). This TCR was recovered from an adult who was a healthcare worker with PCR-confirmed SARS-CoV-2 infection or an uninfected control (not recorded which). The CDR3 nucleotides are TGCGCCAGCAGCTTGGCAGGGATTAATTCACCCCTCCACTTT. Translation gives CASSLAGINSPLHF.